This TCR beta chain is from a study of blood T cell repertoires in COVID-19. The method was immunoSEQ multiplex PCR; TCRdb's version includes in-frame clones alone and lacks a portion of them. The top ten clones hold over 2.5% of a sample with fewer than 70,000 clones, roughly 87% of them seen once. Losses at the gene ends were 4 bases for V and 7 bases for J; bases not matched to a gene: 5. This CDR3 region has 15 residues. CDR1 is SEHNR, CDR2 FQNEAQ, per germline (reference sequence). Sequenced material: peripheral blood. V gene TRBV7-9 combines with J gene TRBJ1-6; 9 bases map to TRBD1. This clonotype was sampled from a man older than 75 with acute or convalescent COVID-19. CDR3 residues: CASSSGQGGNSPLHF. CDR3 bases: TGTGCCAGCAGCTCGGGACAGGGAGGGAATTCACCCCTCCACTTT.